Shown below are 16 T cell receptor beta chains from a single sample sequenced in a study of OX40 agonist ivuxolimab in advanced cancers. Measured with immunoSEQ multiplex PCR; TCRdb has only the in-frame clones, and not every one. The table includes about 110,000 clones, roughly 90% detected once. Sequences were derived from CD4+ or CD8+ T cells sorted from blood, sampled in a trial of the OX40 agonist ivuxolimab. The origin of the receptors is an adult with an advanced solid tumor such as melanoma, head and neck, liver or kidney cancer.

This chain connects TRBV9 to TRBJ1-6; 10 nucleotides align to TRBD1. CDR1 SGDLS and CDR2 YYNGEE come from the germline V gene. There are 17 residues in the CDR3. Trimming removed 4 bases from V and 5 bases from J; junction bases left unmatched: 9. The CDR3 protein is CASSTIAGTGDNSPLHF. The CDR3 nucleotides read TGTGCCAGCAGCACTATAGCCGGGACAGGGGATAATTCACCCCTCCACTTT.

This clone was found a few times. V and J are TRBV9 and TRBJ2-3, with a tentative D call TRBD2 (6 bases). Trimming removed 3 bases at V and 5 bases at J, with 19 bases between. The CDR3 totals 16 residues. Germline lookup yields CDR1 SGDLS and CDR2 YYNGEE. The DNA of the CDR3 is TGTGCCAGCAGCGCCCCTGACGGGAGAGGGAAAGATACGCAGTATTTT. Its translation is CASSAPDGRGKDTQYF.

Details on this clone: This specimen includes other DNA sequences encoding the same CDR3. The CDR3 region is CASSIASQNTEAFF. CDR3 in DNA: TGTGCCAGTAGTATAGCTTCACAGAACACTGAAGCTTTCTTT. This chain connects TRBV19 to TRBJ1-1; no clear D gene. Deletions cut 1 base from V and 1 base from J, with 7 bases between. This CDR3 spans 14 amino acids. The germline gives CDR1 LNHDA, CDR2 SQIVND (reference sequence).

The CDR3, as DNA: TGTGCCAGCAGCGTAGCGGGGACAGGGGGTTACAATGAGCAGTTCTTC. This codes for CASSVAGTGGYNEQFF. This chain links TRBV9 with TRBJ2-1; TRBD1 aligns across 11 bases. The CDR3 has 16 residues. Per the germline V gene, CDR1 is SGDLS and CDR2 is YYNGEE. V was pared by 0 bases and J by 4 bases, with 3 bases of the junction left unmatched.

This clone was seen only once. In nucleotides, the CDR3 is TGTGCCAGCAGCCAAGATGGTGGGACACCGAGCTCCTACGAGCAGTACTTC. It yields the protein CASSQDGGTPSSYEQYF. The rearrangement joins TRBV4-2 to TRBJ2-7; maybe TRBD1 (6 bases). The germline V and J ends were trimmed by 0 bases and 0 bases, with 15 bases remaining between them. The CDR3 covers 17 residues. Germline CDR1 LGHNA, CDR2 YNFKEQ.

The gene calls are TRBV9 and TRBJ2-2; no clear D. The CDR3 spans 13 residues. CDR1 SGDLS and CDR2 YYNGEE come from the germline V gene. V lost 0 bases to trimming and J lost 5 bases, with 5 bases between them. CDR3 residues: CASSVEVTGELFF. The CDR3 DNA reads TGTGCCAGCAGCGTAGAGGTTACCGGGGAGCTGTTTTTT.

V gene TRBV6-1 combines with J gene TRBJ2-7; 7 bases map to TRBD2. V dropped 5 bases and J dropped 6; count of bases not matched to a gene: 7. This CDR3 contains 13 residues. Germline lookup yields CDR1 MNHNS and CDR2 SASEGT. CDR3 amino acids: CASSSPGTTEQYF. CDR3 DNA: TGTGCCAGCAGTTCCCCCGGGACTACCGAGCAGTACTTC.

The chain carries TRBV2 and TRBJ1-5; no clear D. Trimming removed 7 bases at V and 3 bases at J, with 10 bases between. Per the germline V gene, CDR1 is SNHLY and CDR2 is FYNNEI. The CDR3 contains 13 residues. CDR3 coding DNA: TGTGCCAGCAATGCGGAGATCAATCAGCCCCAGCATTTT. Protein: CASNAEINQPQHF.

This clone was observed once. The V call is TRBV30, the J call TRBJ2-5; D is possibly TRBD1 or TRBD2 (5 bases each). V was pared by 4 bases and J by 5 bases, with 14 bases between. In germline, CDR1 is GTSNPN, CDR2 SVGIG (reference sequence). CDR3 length equals 13 residues. The DNA of the CDR3 is TGTGCCTGGATCTCCCGGGACCGGGAGACCCAGTACTTC. Its protein product is CAWISRDRETQYF.

The CDR3 bases are TGTGCCAGCAGCTCCATGGACAGGGTGAATGAGCAGTTCTTC. Its protein product is CASSSMDRVNEQFF. The chain has TRBV7-3 and TRBJ2-1; 8 bases agree with TRBD1. The CDR3 totals 14 residues. With V trimmed by 4 bases and J by 7 bases, 6 bases remained unmatched. From germline, CDR1 is SGHTA and CDR2 FQGTGA. Variable domain in full (rest from reference TRBV7-3 and TRBJ2-1): GAGVSQTPSNKVTEKGKYVELRCDPISGHTALYWYRQSLGQGPEFLIYFQGTGAADDSGLPNDRFFAVRPEGSVSTLKIQRTERGDSAVYLCASSSMDRVNEQFFGPGTRLTVL.

The rearrangement uses TRBV28 and TRBJ2-5; TRBD2 might be the D (6 bases). The V and J ends lost 2 bases and 5 bases respectively, with 15 bases between them. The CDR3 spans 15 residues. Germline values: CDR1 MDHEN, CDR2 SYDVKM. CDR3 bases: TGTGCCAGCAGTTTAAGTGGGAGGCTTAGGGAGACCCAGTACTTC. Its protein product is CASSLSGRLRETQYF.

This chain connects TRBV6-6 to TRBJ2-1; no clear D gene. V lost 6 bases and J 8 bases, leaving 11 bases between the germline ends. The germline CDR1 and CDR2 sequences are MNHNY and SVGAGI (reference sequence). The length of the CDR3 is 12 residues. CDR3 protein: CASRGLSYEQFF. DNA for the CDR3: TGTGCCAGCAGGGGCCTTTCCTATGAGCAGTTCTTC.

The V gene is TRBV6-1, the J gene TRBJ1-5, with unresolved D. V was trimmed by 7 bases and J by 4 bases, leaving 5 bases between them. Per germline, CDR1 MNHNS and CDR2 SASEGT. CDR3 length: 11 residues. Written as DNA, the CDR3 is TGTGCCAGCACCAGGAATCAGCCCCAGCATTTT. Its protein is CASTRNQPQHF.

V and J are TRBV18 and TRBJ2-1; 9 nucleotides line up with TRBD2. The CDR3 runs to 16 residues. CDR1 and CDR2 (germline): KGHSH, LQKENI. V was pared by 0 bases and J by 9 bases, with 9 bases of the junction left unmatched. The CDR3 bases are TGTGCCAGCTCACCACCTGCGGGGGGGACGTTGGGTGAGCAGTTCTTC. Protein: CASSPPAGGTLGEQFF.

This clone was recorded once. This chain joins TRBV4-1 and TRBJ2-3, with 13 bases identical to TRBD2. The germline gives CDR1 MGHRA, CDR2 YSYEKL. The V segment lost 0 bases and the J segment 5 bases; nucleotides outside the gene matches: 8. The CDR3 loop spans 18 amino acids. The CDR3 loop is CASSQDNSGLAGRDTQYF. The CDR3 bases are TGCGCCAGCAGCCAAGATAACTCGGGACTAGCGGGGAGAGATACGCAGTATTTT.

The genes are TRBV13 and TRBJ2-1; TRBD2 matches 10 bases. J lost 2 bases, V lost 8 bases, and 9 bases had no gene match. CDR3 length: 16 amino acids. From germline, CDR1 is PRHDT and CDR2 FYEKMQ (reference sequence). The CDR3 loop is CASQILAGATYNEQFF. The DNA for the CDR3 is TGTGCCAGCCAGATTCTAGCGGGGGCCACCTACAATGAGCAGTTCTTC.